These T cell receptor beta chains were read from a single sample in a study of lymphopenia after photon versus proton radiotherapy. TCRdb keeps only in-frame clones here, not all; method: immunoSEQ multiplex PCR. Found here are tens of thousands of clones, about nine tenths of them singletons; the top ten hold about 3%. The sequences come from peripheral blood, collected from a patient treated with photon-based radiotherapy. The source is a woman between 65 and 79 years old with pancreatic cancer. Each CDR3 is given with its conserved first and last residue. Each record gives: clone size, J gene, V gene, D gene, CDR3 DNA, CDR3 protein. The D gene is left open where the match is weak. Rows give clone size only sometimes, using once, few, many, or a class for an expanded clone.

NA,TRBJ2-1,TRBV11-2,TRBD2,TGTGCCAGCAGCTTTCGACTAGCGGGAGGACTAAATGAGCAGTTCTTC,CASSFRLAGGLNEQFF
NA,TRBJ1-1,TRBV19,TRBD1,TGTGCCAGTAGTAGCCAACCAGGGGGGGCGACTGAAGCTTTCTTT,CASSSQPGGATEAFF
NA,TRBJ2-1,TRBV11-2,NA,TGTGCCAGCAGCTTAGATCGCCTGGGGAGACCCACGTACAATGAGCAGTTCTTC,CASSLDRLGRPTYNEQFF
NA,TRBJ2-5,TRBV6-6,TRBD1,TGTGCCAGCAGTTTGACAGGGGGGGTCCAAGAGACCCAGTACTTC,CASSLTGGVQETQYF
NA,TRBJ1-4,TRBV18,NA,TGTGCCAGCTCACCACGGAAGGGGGGGAGAACTAATGAAAAACTGTTTTTT,CASSPRKGGRTNEKLFF
NA,TRBJ2-3,TRBV29-1,NA,TGCAGCGTACGCCCGGTCGGGGTCGATACGCAGTATTTT,CSVRPVGVDTQYF
NA,TRBJ2-7,TRBV7-2,NA,TGTGCCAGCAGCTTAGGGGGACTGAACTACGAGCAGTACTTC,CASSLGGLNYEQYF
NA,TRBJ1-4,TRBV7-2,TRBD1,TGTGCCAGCAGCTTACGGGGACAGGGGGCGCGGGATGAAAAACTGTTTTTT,CASSLRGQGARDEKLFF
NA,TRBJ1-4,TRBV28,TRBD1,TGTGCCAGCAGTCGTTACACAGGGGGCGAGGAAAAACTGTTTTTT,CASSRYTGGEEKLFF
once,TRBJ2-7,TRBV30,TRBD1,TGTGCCTGGGGGCGGGACAGGACCTACGAGCAGTACTTC,CAWGRDRTYEQYF
NA,TRBJ1-2,TRBV29-1,NA,TGCAGCGTTGCCCGGCTCCTGACTCGGGACTATGGCTACACCTTC,CSVARLLTRDYGYTF
NA,TRBJ2-7,TRBV2,NA,TGTGCCAGCAGACTCCTAGAACTAGCGCAGTACTTC,CASRLLELAQYF
NA,TRBJ2-7,TRBV5-6,NA,TGTGCCAGCAGCGGGTGGGCAGCGCGCCTTTCCTACGAGCAGTACTTC,CASSGWAARLSYEQYF
NA,TRBJ2-1,TRBV6-5,TRBD2,TGTGCCAGCAGTTACGACCCCATCGGGACTAGAAATGAGCAGTTCTTC,CASSYDPIGTRNEQFF
once,TRBJ2-2,TRBV15,TRBD1,TGTGCCACAGAGCGGACAGGGGGCGACACCGGGGAGCTGTTTTTT,CATERTGGDTGELFF
few,TRBJ2-1,TRBV7-2,TRBD2,TGTGCCAGCAGCTTAACCTTAGCGGGAAATGAGCAGTTCTTC,CASSLTLAGNEQFF
NA,TRBJ2-6,TRBV6-4,TRBD1,TGTGCCAGCACGGACCCAGGGGGCGACTCTGGGGCCAACGTCCTGACTTTC,CASTDPGGDSGANVLTF
NA,TRBJ1-1,TRBV4-3,TRBD1,TGCGCCAGCAGCCCCGGGACAGGGGGAACTTTCGCTGAAGCTTTCTTT,CASSPGTGGTFAEAFF
NA,TRBJ2-3,TRBV9,TRBD2,TGTGCCAGCAGCCCCGGGGACTATGGGACAGATACGCAGTATTTT,CASSPGDYGTDTQYF
NA,TRBJ2-7,TRBV20-1,NA,TGCAGTGGGCGCGGGGTCCGCGAGCAGTACTTC,CSGRGVREQYF
once,TRBJ2-1,TRBV12-5,NA,TGTGCTAGTGTAAATGGGGAACTCTCCTACAATGAGCAGTTCTTC,CASVNGELSYNEQFF
once,TRBJ2-6,TRBV5-6,TRBD1,TGTGCCAGCAGCTGGGGACAGGGGAGCTCTGGGGCCAACGTCCTGACTTTC,CASSWGQGSSGANVLTF
NA,TRBJ1-1,TRBV19,NA,TGTGCCAGTAGTATAAGGGCAGGTGATACTGAAGCTTTCTTT,CASSIRAGDTEAFF
NA,TRBJ1-1,TRBV28,NA,TGTGCCAGCAGGCCGGACACAGCGAACACTGAAGCTTTCTTT,CASRPDTANTEAFF
NA,TRBJ2-7,TRBV18,NA,TGTGCCAGCTCACCACCCGCGAGATCCTACGAGCAGTACTTC,CASSPPARSYEQYF
few,TRBJ2-2,TRBV7-8,TRBD1,TGTGCCAGCAGCTCGACAGGGGTCAGCACCGGGGAGCTGTTTTTT,CASSSTGVSTGELFF
NA,TRBJ1-2,TRBV4-1,NA,TGCGCCAGCAGCCAAGAGTACGGCTCGCGGGACTACTATGGCTACACCTTC,CASSQEYGSRDYYGYTF
NA,TRBJ2-5,TRBV4-3,NA,TGCGCCAGCAGCCTTGGGACATTTGGGACCCAGTACTTC,CASSLGTFGTQYF
NA,TRBJ1-2,TRBV14,TRBD1,TGTGCCAGCAGCCGGAACAGGGGTCTTGGCTACACCTTC,CASSRNRGLGYTF
NA,TRBJ2-3,TRBV7-3,NA,TGTGCCAGCAGTCCGACTAGCACAGATACGCAGTATTTT,CASSPTSTDTQYF
once,TRBJ1-1,TRBV5-1,NA,TGCGCCAGCAGCTTGGACGTCACTGAAGCTTTCTTT,CASSLDVTEAFF
NA,TRBJ2-1,TRBV7-9,NA,TGTGCCAGCAGTAATACCGGGACTCACAATGAGCAGTTCTTC,CASSNTGTHNEQFF
NA,TRBJ2-1,TRBV5-1,TRBD2,TGCGCCAGCAGCTTGGCGTCTTTGGCTAGCGGGAGCTACAATGAGCAGTTCTTC,CASSLASLASGSYNEQFF
NA,TRBJ1-1,TRBV7-6,TRBD1,TGTGCCAGCAGCTTAACAGGGGTATATACTGAAGCTTTCTTT,CASSLTGVYTEAFF
NA,TRBJ2-1,TRBV4-3,TRBD1,TGCGCCAGCAGCCGCCGACAGGGGGCTTTACTCAATGAGCAGTTCTTC,CASSRRQGALLNEQFF
once,TRBJ1-4,TRBV11-1,NA,TGTGCCAGCAGCCGCGACGGGGGGCGGATTAATGAAAAACTGTTTTTT,CASSRDGGRINEKLFF
once,TRBJ2-3,TRBV7-2,NA,TGTGCCAGCAGCACACCCCCGGAGCTAGTCACAGATACGCAGTATTTT,CASSTPPELVTDTQYF
once,TRBJ2-7,TRBV19,TRBD1,TGTGCCAGTAGTCTCGCCGGGACAGGAGCCTACGAGCAGTACTTC,CASSLAGTGAYEQYF
NA,TRBJ2-4,TRBV18,NA,TGTGCCAGCTCACACGACGAAGCCAAAAACATTCAGTACTTC,CASSHDEAKNIQYF
once,TRBJ2-1,TRBV6-6,NA,TGTGCCAGCAGTTGGGAGTACAATGAGCAGTTCTTC,CASSWEYNEQFF
NA,TRBJ1-1,TRBV19,NA,TGTGCCAGTAAGGGGCCAGTTAACACTGAAGCTTTCTTT,CASKGPVNTEAFF
NA,TRBJ1-5,TRBV12-5,TRBD1,TGTGCTAGTGGTTCGGGACAGGGACTTAGCAATCAGCCCCAGCATTTT,CASGSGQGLSNQPQHF
NA,TRBJ2-3,TRBV5-1,TRBD2,TGCGCCAGCAGCCATATAGCGGGAGGGATCACAGATACGCAGTATTTT,CASSHIAGGITDTQYF
NA,TRBJ2-3,TRBV6-1,TRBD2,TGTGCCAGCAGTGAAAGACTAGCGGGAATGACAGATACGCAGTATTTT,CASSERLAGMTDTQYF
NA,TRBJ2-7,TRBV5-5,NA,TGTGCCAGCAGCTTAGGCGTCAGGGAGTCTTCCGCGGGGTACGAGCAGTACTTC,CASSLGVRESSAGYEQYF
NA,TRBJ2-5,TRBV28,NA,TGTGCCAGCCGCAACCCTTTCAGAGAGACCCAGTACTTC,CASRNPFRETQYF
NA,TRBJ1-1,TRBV19,TRBD1,TGTGCCAGTAGTGGGAGGGGGCAGGGCACTGAAGCTTTCTTT,CASSGRGQGTEAFF
once,TRBJ2-2,TRBV18,NA,TGTGCCAGCTCACCACTAGAGGCCGGGGAGCTGTTTTTT,CASSPLEAGELFF
NA,TRBJ1-5,TRBV10-3,NA,TGTGCCATAAGGAGGGGGGACAATCAGCCCCAGCATTTT,CAIRRGDNQPQHF
NA,TRBJ2-2,TRBV18,NA,TGTGCCAGCTCACCCTATTCTAGGGCCCGTCCGGGGGAGCTGTTTTTT,CASSPYSRARPGELFF
few,TRBJ2-7,TRBV5-1,NA,TGCGCCAGCAGCTTGGAAGCAGGGAACTACTACGAGCAGTACTTC,CASSLEAGNYYEQYF
NA,TRBJ1-6,TRBV30,NA,TGTGCCTGGAGTGTACTTAGAAGTAATAATTCACCCCTCCACTTT,CAWSVLRSNNSPLHF
NA,TRBJ2-5,TRBV7-7,TRBD1,TGTGCTAGCAGCCGACAGGGGGCCGGGGAGACCCAGTACTTC,CASSRQGAGETQYF
NA,TRBJ1-1,TRBV6-1,TRBD1,TGTGCCAGCAGTGCCGGGGGGACAGGGGGAGTTGGCACTGAAGCTTTCTTT,CASSAGGTGGVGTEAFF
NA,TRBJ2-7,TRBV4-3,TRBD2,TGCGCCAGCAGCCAACGGCTAGCGGGACTTGCCGAGCAGTACTTC,CASSQRLAGLAEQYF
NA,TRBJ2-5,TRBV23-1,TRBD1,TGCGCCAGCAGTCAACCGGACAGGGGGCAAGAGACCCAGTACTTC,CASSQPDRGQETQYF
NA,TRBJ2-6,TRBV11-1,NA,TGTGCCAGCAAGGGTGGCAGATCTGGGGCCAACGTCCTGACTTTC,CASKGGRSGANVLTF
NA,TRBJ2-2,TRBV15,NA,TGTGCCACCAGCCAGAGACAGGTCCGAGACACCGGGGAGCTGTTTTTT,CATSQRQVRDTGELFF